The text below deals with one T cell receptor beta chain. The antigen it recognizes is unknown. It has no much larger one-base neighbor in the sample; base qualities were not kept. These data are taken from a study of PD-1 blockade in classical Hodgkin lymphoma (dated by TCRdb to the early 2020s). Background for the entire study: Nivolumab dosing was 3 mg/kg intravenously every 2 weeks, continuing until either disease progression or unacceptable toxicity. The study used CyTOF and TCR beta sequencing to define a peripheral blood immune signature of response to PD-1 blockade in classical Hodgkin lymphoma.

On the study overall, not on this receptor specifically: CD4+ but not CD8+ TCR diversity rose significantly by C4D1 (p=0.0027 vs p=0.16), most apparent in complete responders (p=0.02). Baseline TCR diversity was reported to be lower in newly diagnosed patients than in healthy donors, and even lower in relapsed/refractory patients. Baseline diversity similar to that of newly diagnosed patients was observed in trial patients achieving complete response, whereas significantly lower diversity was observed in partial responders and progressors. Patients starting nivolumab less than 1 year after ASCT had lower diversity and were excluded from later analyses to avoid confounding by immune reconstitution. The study was restricted to a single clinical trial cohort, and the causes of repertoire differences, possibly disease activity or prior therapy, were left undefined.

Genomic DNA was extracted with the Qiagen DNeasy kit from unsorted PBMCs and from negatively selected CD4+ and CD8+ fractions. TCR beta CDR3 regions were amplified by immunoSEQ multiplex PCR using primers annealing to V and J segments. A synthetic immune receptor repertoire was used to minimize amplification bias, and any residual bias was removed computationally once sequencing was done. On the study's bioinformatics: Custom Python scripts were used to quantify repertoire diversity as the Shannon entropy index. Unsorted, CD4+ and CD8+ repertoires were analyzed separately, except in combined analyses where CD4+ and CD8+ sequences were merged in silico. Clonal expansion was defined as at least a 2-fold frequency increase after treatment relative to C1D1, with a pseudocount of 0.5 for undetected baseline clones. Clones with 0 or 1 copy at C1D1 were defined as singleton clones, while clones with 2 or more copies were defined as non-singleton clones. Clones expanded in unsorted samples were labelled as CD4+, CD8+ or unknown by matching protein sequences in sorted samples from the same patient. Wilcoxon tests on paired samples were used to test changes in diversity from C1D1 to C4D1. The table was pulled from immuneACCESS by TCRdb, which kept in-frame rearrangements only. Such tables lose some clones; where checked, under half of the loss comes from unresolved V genes, and the rest has no known cause. From that table come the V and J calls and clone size; the DNA was used to work out D and trimming. The sample table contains about 24,000 clones; only one count was recorded for 69% of them. The top ten clones comprise approximately 3.5% of the sample.

The sample's time point, from its label and the paper: cycle 1 day 1 (C1D1), immediately before nivolumab initiation. Every trial patient had relapsed following autologous stem cell transplantation, and prior brentuximab vedotin exposure was what differed among cohorts A, B and C. The trial cohort comprised 60 or so patients with relapsed/refractory classical Hodgkin lymphoma whose best overall responses were complete response, partial response or progressive disease. In the multi-cohort phase II CheckMate 205 trial, trial patients received single-agent nivolumab. Best overall response was determined by an independent review committee according to the 2007 International Working Group response criteria. PBMCs from the trial were collected at three points: immediately before nivolumab initiation (C1D1), and during therapy at cycle 2 day 1 and cycle 4 day 1. Peripheral blood was collected in 8 mL Vacutainer Cell Preparation Tubes, from which PBMCs were isolated by centrifugation and then cryopreserved.

The cysteine opens and the phenylalanine closes a CDR3 of 14 amino acids. Just the 42-base CDR3 DNA is kept, in frame starting at base 1. Trimming takes 3 bases from V and 0 bases from J, and the germline ends sit 8 bases apart. CDR1 and CDR2 are read off the germline V gene (reference sequence) as LNHDA and SQIVND. The chain is made from TRBV19 and TRBJ1-1, with no D gene named confidently. The receptor's source is a human donor with classical Hodgkin lymphoma. Sequenced material: peripheral blood mononuclear cells (PBMCs), taken at baseline. The bases read TGTGCCAGTAGTATTGGCGGTGTGAACACTGAAGCTTTCTTT. Protein translation: CASSIGGVNTEAFF.